This TCR beta chain was found in a study of OX40 agonist ivuxolimab in advanced cancers. Study results and limitations: Nonresponders, in some cases, also had low normalized T-cell clonal expansion. Partial responders receiving 0.1-3.0 mg/kg showed among the lowest clonal expansion.

Comment on this clone: Antigen unknown.

TCRdb's table, derived via immunoSEQ multiplex PCR, lists solely in-frame clones and lacks some. The sample includes tens of thousands of clones, approximately 80% of them seen just once. The sequencing here drew on CD4+ or CD8+ T cells sorted from blood, taken in a trial of the OX40 agonist ivuxolimab. The receptor's source is an adult with an advanced solid tumor such as melanoma, head and neck, liver or kidney cancer.

The CDR3 region is CASSHGHSSYNEQFF. As DNA, the CDR3 is TGCGCCAGCAGCCATGGACATAGCTCCTACAATGAGCAGTTCTTC. V usage is TRBV4-1 and J usage is TRBJ2-1; a possible D gene is TRBD1 (5 bases). Germline V CDR1 and CDR2: MGHRA, YSYEKL. V lost 3 bases, J lost 0 bases, and 9 bases lay in between. The CDR3 is made up of 15 amino acids.